This T cell receptor (beta chain) was captured in a study of T cell responses to AZD1222 COVID-19 vaccine. Study observations and caveats: The study reported that nearly half of spike-specific TCRs target unmutated variant regions.

Points on this clone: Its antigen is still unknown.

Measured with immunoSEQ multiplex PCR; TCRdb has only the in-frame clones, and not every one. The sample has about 140,000 clones, 85% to 95% seen once; the top ten hold approximately 0.9%. CDR3 length: 14 residues. J lost 6 bases, V lost 8 bases, and 6 bases had no gene match. Germline CDR1 MNHEY, CDR2 SMNVEV (reference sequence). The chain carries TRBV27 and TRBJ1-4; 10 positions agree with TRBD1. This TCR was sampled from an adult in good health. Sequences were derived from peripheral blood, sampled on day 0 of MenACWY control vaccination. The CDR3 here is CASGTGTGDEKLFF. The CDR3, as DNA: TGTGCCAGCGGAACCGGGACAGGGGATGAAAAACTGTTTTTT.